This T cell receptor (beta chain) emerged from a study of blood T cells in healthy people across ages. This clonotype has more than one count but fewer than ten. Using a J-beta primer mix together with a sample-barcoded 5' primer, a second PCR was run for roughly 7 to 12 cycles. TCRdb processed the 5' RACE reads anew with MiXCR; each CDR3 protein has one entry. The top ten clones hold around 0.75% of a sample with around 1,000,000 distinct CDR3 sequences, roughly a quarter of them seen once. The data were also submitted as part of a second study, on T cells of mothers and their children.

The sequenced sample consisted of blood. This receptor was identified in a girl aged 2 to 9 in good health.

The chain's CDR3 is CASSQEITYINEQFF. CDR3 coding DNA: TGTGCCAGCAGCCAAGAGATAACTTATATCAATGAGCAGTTCTTC. The chain employs TRBV14 and TRBJ2-1; D remains ambiguous. The V and J ends lost 0 bases and 6 bases respectively, with 12 bases between them. The CDR3 loop spans 15 amino acids. Germline V gene sequence: CDR1 SGHDN, CDR2 FVKESK.